Reported below is one TCR beta chain. The data were taken from a study of cytomegalovirus exposure and HLA in healthy donors. Study-level information: A subsequent analysis reported that the 120 validation repertoires were produced on the same platform that had also been used for the 666 first-cohort repertoires.

The study drew the donors from its approximately 110-subject validation cohort, separate from the roughly 670-subject first cohort. The CDR3 is 15 residues long. Germline V gene lookup returns CDR1 SNHLY and CDR2 FYNNEI. With 6 bases removed from V and 0 bases from J, the gap between germline ends came to 11 bases. TCRdb's table, derived via immunoSEQ multiplex PCR, lists solely in-frame clones and lacks some. The table records fewer than 130,000 clones, more than 75% of them present only once. The chain carries TRBV2 and TRBJ2-2; D ambiguous. Input material: PBMCs. The source of this sequence is a woman in her 30s in good health and CMV-seropositive. The CDR3 DNA reads as TGTGCCAGCAGCCCGACAACCTCGAACACCGGGGAGCTGTTTTTT. Encoded protein: CASSPTTSNTGELFF.